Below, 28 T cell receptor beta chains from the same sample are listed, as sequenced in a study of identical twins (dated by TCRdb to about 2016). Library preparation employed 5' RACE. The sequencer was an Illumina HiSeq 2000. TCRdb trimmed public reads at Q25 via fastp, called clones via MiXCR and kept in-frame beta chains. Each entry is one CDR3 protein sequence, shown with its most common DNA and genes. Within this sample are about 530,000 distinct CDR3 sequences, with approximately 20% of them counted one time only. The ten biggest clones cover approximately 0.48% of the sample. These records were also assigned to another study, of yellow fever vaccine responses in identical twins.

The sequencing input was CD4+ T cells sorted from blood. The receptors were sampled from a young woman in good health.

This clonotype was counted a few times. Written as DNA, the CDR3 is TGTGCCACCAGTGGACTAGCCACTTCCACAGATACGCAGTATTTT. Protein product: CATSGLATSTDTQYF. This chain connects TRBV24-1 to TRBJ2-3, with TRBD2 matching 7 bases. After removal of 5 bases from V and 2 bases from J, the junction contained 6 bases not matched to a gene. Looked up from germline, CDR1 is KGHDR and CDR2 is SFDVKD. The CDR3 contains 15 residues.

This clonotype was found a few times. CDR3 sequence (DNA): TGTGCCAGCAGTGAATCCCCGGTCCCCTACGAGCAGTACGTC. This translates into CASSESPVPYEQYV. V and J are TRBV6-1 and TRBJ2-7; no clear D gene. Trimming took 2 bases from V and 2 from J, leaving 10 bases between them. Germline-derived CDR1 and CDR2 are MNHNS and SASEGT. The CDR3 has 14 residues.

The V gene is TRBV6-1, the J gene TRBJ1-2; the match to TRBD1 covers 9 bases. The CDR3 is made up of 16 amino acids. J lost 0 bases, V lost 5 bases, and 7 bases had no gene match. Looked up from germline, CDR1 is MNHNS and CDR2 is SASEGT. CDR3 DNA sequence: TGTGCCAGCAGTATCCGGGACAGGGAGTCTAACTATGGCTACACCTTC. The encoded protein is CASSIRDRESNYGYTF.

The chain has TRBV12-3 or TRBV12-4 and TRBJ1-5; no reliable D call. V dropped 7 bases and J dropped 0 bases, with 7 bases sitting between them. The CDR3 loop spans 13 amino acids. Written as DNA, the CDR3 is TGTGCCAGCACCTCAGGTAGCAATCAGCCCCAGCATTTT. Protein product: CASTSGSNQPQHF.

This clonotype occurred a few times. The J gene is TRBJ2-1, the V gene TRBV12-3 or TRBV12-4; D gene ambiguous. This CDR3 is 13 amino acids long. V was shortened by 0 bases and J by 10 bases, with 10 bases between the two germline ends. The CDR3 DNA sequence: TGTGCCAGCAGTTTAGCGCCGGCAGGAGAGCAGTTCTTC. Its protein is CASSLAPAGEQFF.

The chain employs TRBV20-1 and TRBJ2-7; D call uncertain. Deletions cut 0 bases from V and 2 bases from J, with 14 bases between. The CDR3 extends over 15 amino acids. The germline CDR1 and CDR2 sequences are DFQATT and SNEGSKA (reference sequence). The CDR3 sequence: CSARDRVAPTYEQYF. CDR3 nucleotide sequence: TGCAGTGCTAGAGATAGGGTAGCCCCTACCTACGAGCAGTACTTC.

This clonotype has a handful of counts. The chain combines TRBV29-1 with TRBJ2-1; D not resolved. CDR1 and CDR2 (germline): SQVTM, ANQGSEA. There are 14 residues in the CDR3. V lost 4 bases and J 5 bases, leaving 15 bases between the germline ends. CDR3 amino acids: CSVGSPAGDNEQFF. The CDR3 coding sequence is TGCAGCGTTGGATCCCCCGCAGGTGACAATGAGCAGTTCTTC.

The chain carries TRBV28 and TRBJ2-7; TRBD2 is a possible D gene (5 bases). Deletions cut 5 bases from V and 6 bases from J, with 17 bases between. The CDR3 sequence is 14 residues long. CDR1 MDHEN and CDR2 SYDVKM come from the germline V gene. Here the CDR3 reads CASSPLTDSGEQYV. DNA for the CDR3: TGTGCCAGCAGTCCCCTAACGGACTCCGGCGAGCAGTACGTC.

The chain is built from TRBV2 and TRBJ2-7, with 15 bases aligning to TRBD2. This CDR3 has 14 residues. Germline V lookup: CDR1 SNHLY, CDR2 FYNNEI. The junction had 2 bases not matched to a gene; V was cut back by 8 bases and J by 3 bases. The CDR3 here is CASGTSGRNYEQYF. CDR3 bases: TGTGCCAGCGGGACTAGCGGGAGGAACTACGAGCAGTACTTC.

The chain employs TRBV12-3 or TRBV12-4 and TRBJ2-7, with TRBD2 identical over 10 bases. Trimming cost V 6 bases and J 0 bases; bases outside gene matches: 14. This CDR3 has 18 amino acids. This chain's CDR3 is CASSPSLAGGPYSYEQYF. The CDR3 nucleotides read TGTGCCAGCAGCCCTTCCTTAGCGGGAGGTCCTTACTCCTACGAGCAGTACTTC.

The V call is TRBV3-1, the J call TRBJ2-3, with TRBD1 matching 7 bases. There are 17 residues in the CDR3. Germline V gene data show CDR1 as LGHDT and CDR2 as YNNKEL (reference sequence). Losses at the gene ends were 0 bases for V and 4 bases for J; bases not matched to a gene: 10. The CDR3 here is CASSQEATGLKADTQYF. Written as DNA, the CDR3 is TGTGCCAGCAGCCAAGAGGCGACAGGGCTCAAGGCAGATACGCAGTATTTT.

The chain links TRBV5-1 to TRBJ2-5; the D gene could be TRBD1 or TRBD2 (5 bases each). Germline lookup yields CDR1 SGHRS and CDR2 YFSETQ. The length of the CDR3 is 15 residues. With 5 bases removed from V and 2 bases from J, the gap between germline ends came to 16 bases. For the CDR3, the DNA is TGCGCCAGCAGAACCCCCCGGGACGGACAAGAGACCCAGTACTTC. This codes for CASRTPRDGQETQYF.

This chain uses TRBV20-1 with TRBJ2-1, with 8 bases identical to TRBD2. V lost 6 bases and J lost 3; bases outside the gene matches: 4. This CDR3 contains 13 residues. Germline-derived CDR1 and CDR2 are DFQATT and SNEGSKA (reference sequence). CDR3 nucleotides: TGCAGTGCACCGGGGGGGGTCTACAATGAGCAGTTCTTC. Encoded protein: CSAPGGVYNEQFF.

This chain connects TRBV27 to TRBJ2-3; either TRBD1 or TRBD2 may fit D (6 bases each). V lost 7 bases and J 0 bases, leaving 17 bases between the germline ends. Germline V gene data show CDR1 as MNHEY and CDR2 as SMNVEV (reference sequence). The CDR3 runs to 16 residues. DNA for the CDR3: TGTGCCAGCACCTTTTGGGGGCGGGGAAGCACAGATACGCAGTATTTT. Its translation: CASTFWGRGSTDTQYF.

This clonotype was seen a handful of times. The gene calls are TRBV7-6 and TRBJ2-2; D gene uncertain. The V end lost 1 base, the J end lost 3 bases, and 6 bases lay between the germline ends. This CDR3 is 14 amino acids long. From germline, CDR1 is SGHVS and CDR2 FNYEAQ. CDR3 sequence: CASSLGTDTGELFF. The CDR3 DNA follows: TGTGCCAGCAGCTTAGGAACAGACACCGGGGAGCTGTTTTTT.

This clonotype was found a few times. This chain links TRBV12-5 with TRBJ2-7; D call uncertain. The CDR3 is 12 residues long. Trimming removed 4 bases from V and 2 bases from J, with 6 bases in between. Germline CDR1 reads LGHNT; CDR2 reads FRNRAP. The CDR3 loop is CASGSTPYEQYF. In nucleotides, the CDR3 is TGTGCTAGTGGTTCAACCCCCTACGAGCAGTACTTC.

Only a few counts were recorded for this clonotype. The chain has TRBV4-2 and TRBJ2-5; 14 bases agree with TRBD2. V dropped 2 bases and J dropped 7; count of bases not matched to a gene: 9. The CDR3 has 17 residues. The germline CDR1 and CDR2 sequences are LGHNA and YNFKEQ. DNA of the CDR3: TGTGCCAGCAGCCAACATAAGACTAGCGGGGGGGCAGGGACCCAGTACTTC. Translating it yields CASSQHKTSGGAGTQYF.

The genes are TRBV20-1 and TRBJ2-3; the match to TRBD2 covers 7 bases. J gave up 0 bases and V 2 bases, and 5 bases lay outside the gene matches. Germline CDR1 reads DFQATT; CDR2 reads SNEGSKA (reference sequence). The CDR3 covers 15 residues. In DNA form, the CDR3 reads TGCAGTGCTAGATTAGCGGGCGCTAGCACAGATACGCAGTATTTT. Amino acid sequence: CSARLAGASTDTQYF.

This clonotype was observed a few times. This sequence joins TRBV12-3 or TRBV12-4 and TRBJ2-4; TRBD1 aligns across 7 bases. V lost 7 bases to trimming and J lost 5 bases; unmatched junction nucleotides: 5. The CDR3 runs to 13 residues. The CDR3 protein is CASNRDRQNIQYF. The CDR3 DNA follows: TGTGCCAGCAATAGGGACAGACAAAACATTCAGTACTTC.

The CDR3 sequence is CASSAGLGGNEQFF. The CDR3 region has the DNA TGTGCCAGCAGCGCGGGACTCGGAGGCAATGAGCAGTTCTTC. J is TRBJ2-1 and V is TRBV7-3; maybe TRBD2 (6 bases). Germline assignment: CDR1 SGHTA and CDR2 FQGTGA. The CDR3 has 14 amino acids. V lost 5 bases, J lost 6 bases, and 14 bases lay in between.

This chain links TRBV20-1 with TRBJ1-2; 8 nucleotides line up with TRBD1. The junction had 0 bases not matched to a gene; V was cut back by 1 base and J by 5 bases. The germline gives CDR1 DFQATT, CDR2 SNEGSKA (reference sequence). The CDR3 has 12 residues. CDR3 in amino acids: CSARGQGYGYTF. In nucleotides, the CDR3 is TGCAGTGCTAGAGGACAGGGGTATGGCTACACCTTC.

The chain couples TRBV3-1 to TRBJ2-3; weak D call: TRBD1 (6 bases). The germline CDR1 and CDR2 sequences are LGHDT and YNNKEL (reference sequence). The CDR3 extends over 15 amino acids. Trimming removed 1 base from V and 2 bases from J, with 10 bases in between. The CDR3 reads CASSQGDTSTDTQYF. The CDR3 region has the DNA TGTGCCAGCAGCCAAGGGGACACCTCCACAGATACGCAGTATTTT.

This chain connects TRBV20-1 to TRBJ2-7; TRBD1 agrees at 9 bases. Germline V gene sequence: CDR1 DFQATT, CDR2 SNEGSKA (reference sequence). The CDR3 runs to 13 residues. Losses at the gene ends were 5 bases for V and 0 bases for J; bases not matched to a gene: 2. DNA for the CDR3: TGCAGTGCTGAGACAGGGGGCTCCTACGAGCAGTACTTC. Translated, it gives CSAETGGSYEQYF.

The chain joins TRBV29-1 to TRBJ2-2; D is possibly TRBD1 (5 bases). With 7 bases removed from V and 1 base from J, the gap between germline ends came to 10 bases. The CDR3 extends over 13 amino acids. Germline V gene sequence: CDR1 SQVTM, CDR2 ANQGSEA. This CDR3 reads CSADSLNTGELFF. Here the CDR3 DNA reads TGCAGCGCCGACAGTTTGAACACCGGGGAGCTGTTTTTT.

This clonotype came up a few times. CDR3 residues: CASSQDFAGVYIQYF. CDR3 DNA sequence: TGCGCCAGCAGCCAAGATTTCGCGGGAGTCTACATTCAGTACTTC. The rearrangement uses TRBV4-1 and TRBJ2-4; TRBD2 agrees at 7 bases. V was pared by 0 bases and J by 8 bases, with 7 bases of the junction left unmatched. The CDR3 has 15 residues. The germline V gene encodes CDR1 MGHRA and CDR2 YSYEKL.

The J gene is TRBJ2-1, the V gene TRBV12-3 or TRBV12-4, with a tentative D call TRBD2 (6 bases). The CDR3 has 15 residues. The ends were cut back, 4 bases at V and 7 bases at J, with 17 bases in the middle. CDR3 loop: CASSYSAAGGNEQFF. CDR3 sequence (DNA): TGTGCCAGCAGTTATTCTGCGGCTGGGGGGAATGAGCAGTTCTTC.

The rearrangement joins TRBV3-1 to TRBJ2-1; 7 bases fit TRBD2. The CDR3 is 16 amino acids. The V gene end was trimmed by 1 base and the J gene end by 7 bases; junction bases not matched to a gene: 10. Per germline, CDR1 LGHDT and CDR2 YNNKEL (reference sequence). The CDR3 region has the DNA TGTGCCAGCAGCCAAGGACCGGGCGGGAGCTTAAATGAGCAGTTCTTC. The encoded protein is CASSQGPGGSLNEQFF.

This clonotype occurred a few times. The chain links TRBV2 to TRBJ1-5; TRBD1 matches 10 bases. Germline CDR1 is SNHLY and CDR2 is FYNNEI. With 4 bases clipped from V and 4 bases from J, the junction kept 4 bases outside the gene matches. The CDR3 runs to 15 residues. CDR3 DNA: TGTGCCAGCAGTGGCGGGGGACAGGGGAATCAGCCCCAGCATTTT. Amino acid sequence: CASSGGGQGNQPQHF.